Here is one T cell receptor (beta chain) with its context. Trimming stripped 0 bases from V and 6 bases from J, with 13 bases between. The CDR3 has 15 amino acids. CDR1 and CDR2 from the germline V gene are SGHRS and YFSETQ. The entry originates in a study of blood T cell repertoires in COVID-19. Study context: The United States, Italy and Spain were the sources of the acute and convalescent COVID-19 samples. The cDNA or gDNA used as material had been derived from T cells, B-cell-depleted T cells, or PBMCs.

Per the authors' pipeline: Reference gene primer amplification yielded estimated nucleated cell counts. Clones were sequenced by immunoSEQ multiplex PCR, and TCRdb holds only the in-frame ones, with some missing. Clone size and V and J calls were adopted from that table, with D and trimming inferred from the DNA. The repertoire holds approximately 270,000 clones, with around nine tenths as singletons. This receptor was obtained from a man between 18 and 35 years old with active or convalescent COVID-19. The V gene is TRBV5-1, the J gene TRBJ1-3; D may be TRBD1 (6 bases). Sequenced: peripheral blood. CDR3 sequence (DNA): TGCGCCAGCAGCTTGGAGGTCAGGGGCGCAAACACCATATATTTT. Its translation is CASSLEVRGANTIYF. Variable domain in full (rest from reference TRBV5-1 and TRBJ1-3): KAGVTQTPRYLIKTRGQQVTLSCSPISGHRSVSWYQQTPGQGLQFLFEYFSETQRNKGNFPGRFSGRQFSNSRSEMNVSTLELGDSALYLCASSLEVRGANTIYFGEGSWLTVV.